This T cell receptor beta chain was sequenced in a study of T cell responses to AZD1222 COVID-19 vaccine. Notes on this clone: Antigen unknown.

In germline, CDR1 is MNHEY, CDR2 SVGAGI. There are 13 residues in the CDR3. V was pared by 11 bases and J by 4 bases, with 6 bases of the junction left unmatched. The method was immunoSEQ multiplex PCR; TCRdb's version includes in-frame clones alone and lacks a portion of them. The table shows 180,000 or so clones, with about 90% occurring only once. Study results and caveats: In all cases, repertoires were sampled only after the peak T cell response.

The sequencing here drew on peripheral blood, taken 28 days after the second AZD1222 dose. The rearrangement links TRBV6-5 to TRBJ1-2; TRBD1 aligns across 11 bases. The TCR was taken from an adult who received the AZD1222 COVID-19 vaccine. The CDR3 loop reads CAAWTGGGYGYTF. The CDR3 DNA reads TGTGCCGCGTGGACAGGGGGCGGCTATGGCTACACCTTC.